This is a list of T cell receptor beta chains from one sample in a study of T-cell reconstitution after alpha-beta-depleted transplantation in children. TCRdb re-called the PCR reads through MiXCR, storing one row per CDR3 protein. The sample carries over 15,000 distinct CDR3 sequences, around 12% recorded once. Specimen: PBMCs, mostly from graft donor cells, collected 180 days after TCRalphabeta/CD19-depleted stem cell transplant. Receptors were obtained from a boy less than two years old who had a stem cell transplant for Wiskott-Aldrich syndrome, so the T cells may come from the graft donor. Each CDR3 is given with its conserved first and last residue. D genes are given only for firm matches. A clone size is listed for some rows: how often the clone was seen (once, few, many), or a class if it is expanded.

j_call: TRBJ2-5; v_call: TRBV7-9; d_call: -; clone_size: many; cdr3_nt: TGTGCCAGCAGCCAGATCCAGGACAAATGGGAAGAGACCCAGTACTTC; cdr3_aa: CASSQIQDKWEETQYF
j_call: TRBJ2-1; v_call: TRBV5-1; d_call: TRBD2; clone_size: few; cdr3_nt: TGCGCCAGCAGCTTGGCTAGCGGGAGCTCCTACAATGAGCAGTTCTTC; cdr3_aa: CASSLASGSSYNEQFF
j_call: TRBJ1-1; v_call: TRBV5-1; d_call: -; clone_size: many; cdr3_nt: TGCGCCAGCAGCCACGGACAGTTGAACACTGAAGCTTTCTTT; cdr3_aa: CASSHGQLNTEAFF
j_call: TRBJ2-2; v_call: TRBV5-1; d_call: TRBD2; clone_size: few; cdr3_nt: TGCGCCAGCAGCTCGGGACTAGCGGGAGGGCAGGTCGCCGGGGAGCTGTTTTTT; cdr3_aa: CASSSGLAGGQVAGELFF
j_call: TRBJ2-2; v_call: TRBV10-3; d_call: -; clone_size: medium-sized; cdr3_nt: TGTGCCATCAGTGGCCCCATCGACAGGCCTGGCACCGGGGAGCTGTTTTTT; cdr3_aa: CAISGPIDRPGTGELFF
j_call: TRBJ1-3; v_call: TRBV20-1; d_call: -; clone_size: many; cdr3_nt: TGCAGTGCTAGCACCCCTAAGAACCTGATATGGACTGGAAACACCATATATTTT; cdr3_aa: CSASTPKNLIWTGNTIYF
j_call: TRBJ2-1; v_call: TRBV19; d_call: TRBD1; clone_size: many; cdr3_nt: TGTGCCAGTAGTGAGACCGGGACAGGGGTCAATGAGCAGTTCTTC; cdr3_aa: CASSETGTGVNEQFF
j_call: TRBJ2-4; v_call: TRBV29-1; d_call: -; clone_size: few; cdr3_nt: TGCAGCGCTGGCCCGATGGAAAACATTCAGTACTTC; cdr3_aa: CSAGPMENIQYF
j_call: TRBJ2-1; v_call: TRBV7-9; d_call: -; clone_size: many; cdr3_nt: TGTGCCAGCTCTCCTAGCGATATCAATGAGCAGTTCTTC; cdr3_aa: CASSPSDINEQFF
j_call: TRBJ2-5; v_call: TRBV5-1; d_call: TRBD1; clone_size: few; cdr3_nt: TGCGCCAGCAGCCACGACAGGGGGCGAGAGACCCAGTACTTC; cdr3_aa: CASSHDRGRETQYF
j_call: TRBJ1-6; v_call: TRBV3-1; d_call: -; clone_size: few; cdr3_nt: TGTGCCAGCAGCCAAGAAGAGAACAGTCCGAATTCACCCCTCCACTTT; cdr3_aa: CASSQEENSPNSPLHF
j_call: TRBJ2-5; v_call: TRBV6-2/TRBV6-3; d_call: TRBD2; clone_size: many; cdr3_nt: TGTGCCAGCAGCCAGACTAGCGGGAGATGGACCCAGTACTTC; cdr3_aa: CASSQTSGRWTQYF
j_call: TRBJ1-4; v_call: TRBV5-4; d_call: -; clone_size: few; cdr3_nt: TGTGCCAGCAGCTTAGGGACGTTGAATGAAAAACTGTTTTTT; cdr3_aa: CASSLGTLNEKLFF
j_call: TRBJ1-1; v_call: TRBV5-1; d_call: -; clone_size: few; cdr3_nt: TGCGCCAGCAGCTTGTTTTCGATGAACACTGAAGCTTTCTTT; cdr3_aa: CASSLFSMNTEAFF
j_call: TRBJ2-2; v_call: TRBV5-1; d_call: -; clone_size: few; cdr3_nt: TGCGCCAGCAGCATTACAACAGGGACCGGGGAGCTGTTTTTT; cdr3_aa: CASSITTGTGELFF
j_call: TRBJ2-1; v_call: TRBV10-3; d_call: -; clone_size: many; cdr3_nt: TGTGCCATCAGTGGCGACTGGAAATTGGACAATGAGCAGTTCTTC; cdr3_aa: CAISGDWKLDNEQFF
j_call: TRBJ2-1; v_call: TRBV25-1; d_call: TRBD1; clone_size: -; cdr3_nt: TGTGCCAGCAGTGAGGGACAGGGGGCTGTCGATGAGCAGTTCTTC; cdr3_aa: CASSEGQGAVDEQFF
j_call: TRBJ2-5; v_call: TRBV5-1; d_call: TRBD2; clone_size: few; cdr3_nt: TGCGCCAGCAGCTTGGAGAAACTAGCGGGGGTAGAGACCCAGTACTTC; cdr3_aa: CASSLEKLAGVETQYF
j_call: TRBJ1-5; v_call: TRBV21-1; d_call: -; clone_size: -; cdr3_nt: TGTGCCAGCAGCCAAGGGAGCCACGGAGGGAGCAATCAGCCCCAGCATTTT; cdr3_aa: CASSQGSHGGSNQPQHF
j_call: TRBJ1-3; v_call: TRBV25-1; d_call: TRBD1; clone_size: many; cdr3_nt: TGTGCCAGCAGTGACGGGACAGGGGCCGGGAACACCATATATTTT; cdr3_aa: CASSDGTGAGNTIYF
j_call: TRBJ1-2; v_call: TRBV2; d_call: TRBD1; clone_size: -; cdr3_nt: TGTGCCAGCAGGACAGGGGCCTCTAACTATGGCTACACCTTC; cdr3_aa: CASRTGASNYGYTF
j_call: TRBJ2-4; v_call: TRBV28; d_call: TRBD1; clone_size: many; cdr3_nt: TGTGCCAGCAGCGAGTGGACAGGGCGGGAAAACATTCAGTACTTC; cdr3_aa: CASSEWTGRENIQYF
j_call: TRBJ2-1; v_call: TRBV19; d_call: TRBD1; clone_size: few; cdr3_nt: TGTGCCAGTAGTAAGACAGGGGGCAAAATCTACAATGAGCAGTTCTTC; cdr3_aa: CASSKTGGKIYNEQFF
j_call: TRBJ2-4; v_call: TRBV7-2; d_call: TRBD1; clone_size: few; cdr3_nt: TGTGCCAGCAGCTTAGAGGGGACAGTCAAAAACATTCAGTACTTC; cdr3_aa: CASSLEGTVKNIQYF
j_call: TRBJ2-1; v_call: TRBV20-1; d_call: -; clone_size: -; cdr3_nt: TGCAGTGCCCAGCCCGGGGGTTCCTACAATGAGCAGTTCTTC; cdr3_aa: CSAQPGGSYNEQFF
j_call: TRBJ2-1; v_call: TRBV5-1; d_call: -; clone_size: few; cdr3_nt: TGCGCCAGCAGCTTGGTAGAAAAGGGGGACAATGAGCAGTTCTTC; cdr3_aa: CASSLVEKGDNEQFF
j_call: TRBJ1-1; v_call: TRBV28; d_call: -; clone_size: -; cdr3_nt: TGTGCCAGCAGTCTCATGGGGGGGGCTGAAGCTTTCTTT; cdr3_aa: CASSLMGGAEAFF
j_call: TRBJ1-5; v_call: TRBV9; d_call: -; clone_size: -; cdr3_nt: TGTGCCAGCAGCGGGGGCCAGGGCAATCAGCCCCAGCATTTT; cdr3_aa: CASSGGQGNQPQHF
j_call: TRBJ2-3; v_call: TRBV27; d_call: -; clone_size: many; cdr3_nt: TGTGCCAGCAAAACGACCCCTCAGGGCTTTGGCACAGATACGCAGTATTTT; cdr3_aa: CASKTTPQGFGTDTQYF
j_call: TRBJ1-5; v_call: TRBV5-8; d_call: -; clone_size: many; cdr3_nt: TGTGCCAGCAGCTTTCTCAGGGGCCGCAGCAATCAGCCCCAGCATTTT; cdr3_aa: CASSFLRGRSNQPQHF
j_call: TRBJ2-5; v_call: TRBV15; d_call: -; clone_size: few; cdr3_nt: TGTGCCACCAGCAGAGGCTCGAGCGGGCCAGAGACCCAGTACTTC; cdr3_aa: CATSRGSSGPETQYF
j_call: TRBJ2-7; v_call: TRBV3-1; d_call: -; clone_size: -; cdr3_nt: TGTGCCAGCAGCCAAGGACAGAACGAGCAGTACTTC; cdr3_aa: CASSQGQNEQYF
j_call: TRBJ2-2; v_call: TRBV7-2; d_call: TRBD2; clone_size: few; cdr3_nt: TGTGCCAGCAGCAGTGGACTAGCGGGAGGGGGCACCGGGGAGCTGTTTTTT; cdr3_aa: CASSSGLAGGGTGELFF
j_call: TRBJ1-2; v_call: TRBV4-2; d_call: TRBD1; clone_size: few; cdr3_nt: TGTGCCAGCAGCCAATTATCCGGGACAGGACCCTTAGCTAACTATGGCTACACCTTC; cdr3_aa: CASSQLSGTGPLANYGYTF
j_call: TRBJ2-1; v_call: TRBV5-1; d_call: TRBD2; clone_size: many; cdr3_nt: TGCGCCAGCAGCTTCGTAGCGGGAGAGTTTGAGCAGTTCTTC; cdr3_aa: CASSFVAGEFEQFF
j_call: TRBJ1-2; v_call: TRBV3-1; d_call: TRBD1; clone_size: many; cdr3_nt: TGTGCCAGCAGCCCTACAGGGGAGGTAAACTATGGCTACACCTTC; cdr3_aa: CASSPTGEVNYGYTF
j_call: TRBJ2-7; v_call: TRBV20-1; d_call: -; clone_size: once; cdr3_nt: TGCAGTGCTAGAAGAGGGCCCAACTACGAGCAGTACTTC; cdr3_aa: CSARRGPNYEQYF
j_call: TRBJ1-4; v_call: TRBV7-9; d_call: -; clone_size: medium-sized; cdr3_nt: TGTGCCAGCAGCTCTCCCGCTTATCCCGCAACTAATGAAAAACTGTTTTTT; cdr3_aa: CASSSPAYPATNEKLFF
j_call: TRBJ2-2; v_call: TRBV24-1; d_call: -; clone_size: many; cdr3_nt: TGTGCCACCAGTGATGCGGTGAGCAACACCGGGGAGCTGTTTTTT; cdr3_aa: CATSDAVSNTGELFF
j_call: TRBJ2-1; v_call: TRBV24-1; d_call: TRBD2; clone_size: many; cdr3_nt: TGTGCCACCAGTGATTTTGTAGCGGGAGGCCTCAATGAGCAGTTCTTC; cdr3_aa: CATSDFVAGGLNEQFF
j_call: TRBJ2-3; v_call: TRBV29-1; d_call: -; clone_size: -; cdr3_nt: TGCAGCGCACAAAGGGACCCCCTTAGCACAGATACGCAGTATTTT; cdr3_aa: CSAQRDPLSTDTQYF
j_call: TRBJ1-6; v_call: TRBV20-1; d_call: -; clone_size: many; cdr3_nt: TGCAGTGGTATGGGCAGTGGGAATTCACCCCTCCACTTT; cdr3_aa: CSGMGSGNSPLHF
j_call: TRBJ2-5; v_call: TRBV2; d_call: -; clone_size: few; cdr3_nt: TGTGCCAGCAGTGTTGGGGGGGGCGCAGAGACCCAGTACTTC; cdr3_aa: CASSVGGGAETQYF
j_call: TRBJ1-5; v_call: TRBV7-6; d_call: TRBD1; clone_size: -; cdr3_nt: TGTGCCAGCAGCTTATTCTCATCTGCCGGGACAGGGCTAGAGCCCCAGCATTTT; cdr3_aa: CASSLFSSAGTGLEPQHF
j_call: TRBJ2-1; v_call: TRBV20-1; d_call: -; clone_size: -; cdr3_nt: TGCAGTGCTAGCCTAGTCAATGAGCAGTTCTTC; cdr3_aa: CSASLVNEQFF
j_call: TRBJ2-1; v_call: TRBV5-6; d_call: -; clone_size: -; cdr3_nt: TGTGCCAGCAGCTTGACAGGGATAGCCTACAATGAGCAGTTCTTC; cdr3_aa: CASSLTGIAYNEQFF
j_call: TRBJ1-4; v_call: TRBV20-1; d_call: -; clone_size: medium-sized; cdr3_nt: TGCAGTGCTAGCGGAGGGGCTAATGAAAAACTGTTTTTT; cdr3_aa: CSASGGANEKLFF
j_call: TRBJ1-5; v_call: TRBV7-2; d_call: -; clone_size: many; cdr3_nt: TGTGCCAGCAGCTTAGATGCGGGGGTGGGCAATCAGCCCCAGCATTTT; cdr3_aa: CASSLDAGVGNQPQHF
j_call: TRBJ1-4; v_call: TRBV5-1; d_call: -; clone_size: many; cdr3_nt: TGCGCCAGCAGCTTGGGACAGTCTAATGAAAAACTGTTTTTT; cdr3_aa: CASSLGQSNEKLFF
j_call: TRBJ1-5; v_call: TRBV7-9; d_call: -; clone_size: few; cdr3_nt: TGTGCCAGCAGCTTGGGGCAGGGTGCGAATCAGCCCCAGCATTTT; cdr3_aa: CASSLGQGANQPQHF
j_call: TRBJ2-3; v_call: TRBV7-9; d_call: -; clone_size: many; cdr3_nt: TGTGCCAGCAGCCAAGTTAGAGGATTTTCAACAGATACGCAGTATTTT; cdr3_aa: CASSQVRGFSTDTQYF
j_call: TRBJ2-2; v_call: TRBV5-1; d_call: -; clone_size: many; cdr3_nt: TGCGCCAGCACGGGGGTAACGAACACCGGGGAGCTGTTTTTT; cdr3_aa: CASTGVTNTGELFF
j_call: TRBJ2-1; v_call: TRBV20-1; d_call: -; clone_size: few; cdr3_nt: TGCAGTGCTAGAGATCCCGATGAGCAGTTCTTC; cdr3_aa: CSARDPDEQFF
j_call: TRBJ1-2; v_call: TRBV27; d_call: TRBD1; clone_size: many; cdr3_nt: TGTGCCAGCAGTTTACAGGGGGGAAACTATGGCTACACCTTC; cdr3_aa: CASSLQGGNYGYTF
j_call: TRBJ2-7; v_call: TRBV20-1; d_call: TRBD2; clone_size: many; cdr3_nt: TGCAGTGCCCTAGCGGGAGGGACCTACGAGCAGTACTTC; cdr3_aa: CSALAGGTYEQYF
j_call: TRBJ2-3; v_call: TRBV4-3; d_call: -; clone_size: -; cdr3_nt: TGCGCCAGCAGCCAAGATCGGCAGTATGCGTCAGATACGCAGTATTTC; cdr3_aa: CASSQDRQYASDTQYF
j_call: TRBJ2-3; v_call: TRBV20-1; d_call: TRBD2; clone_size: -; cdr3_nt: TGCAGTGTTGGTGGACTAGCGATGACAGATACGCAGTATTTT; cdr3_aa: CSVGGLAMTDTQYF
j_call: TRBJ2-6; v_call: TRBV5-1; d_call: -; clone_size: many; cdr3_nt: TGCGCCAGCAGAGGGGCTGGGGCCAACGTCCTGACTTTC; cdr3_aa: CASRGAGANVLTF
j_call: TRBJ1-4; v_call: TRBV4-1; d_call: -; clone_size: -; cdr3_nt: TGCGCCAGCAGCCATCGGCGGCGGGGTAATGAAAAACTGTTTTTT; cdr3_aa: CASSHRRRGNEKLFF